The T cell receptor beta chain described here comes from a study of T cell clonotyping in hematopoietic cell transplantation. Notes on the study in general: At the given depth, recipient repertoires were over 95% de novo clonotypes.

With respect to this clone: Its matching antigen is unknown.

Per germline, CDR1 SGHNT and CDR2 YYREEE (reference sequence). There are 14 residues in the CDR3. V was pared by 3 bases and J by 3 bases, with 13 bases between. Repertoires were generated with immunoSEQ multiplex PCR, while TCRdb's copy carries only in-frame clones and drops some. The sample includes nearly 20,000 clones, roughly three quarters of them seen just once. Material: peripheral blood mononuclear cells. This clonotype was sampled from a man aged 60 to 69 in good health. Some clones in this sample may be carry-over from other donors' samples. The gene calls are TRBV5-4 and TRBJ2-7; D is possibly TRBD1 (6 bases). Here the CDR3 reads CASSSAGESYEQYF. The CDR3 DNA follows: TGTGCCAGCAGCTCGGCAGGGGAAAGCTACGAGCAGTACTTC.